This T cell receptor beta chain was sequenced for a study of CD8 T cells in ankylosing spondylitis. Study-wide points: Reactive arthritis synovial fluid and blood previously showed some of these motif variants. Researchers report that disease-linked clones proved CD8+ and relatively rare in peripheral blood. In ankylosing spondylitis patients, matched synovial fluid reportedly showed significant enrichment of disease-linked clones. A motif in TCR beta, a set of under ten highly homologous variants, appeared characteristic of ankylosing spondylitis blood.

To note about this clonotype: Antigen unknown.

V dropped 3 bases and J dropped 2 bases, with 10 bases sitting between them. Germline assignment: CDR1 LGHNA and CDR2 YNFKEQ. The CDR3 totals 15 residues. Researchers built TCR beta libraries using quantitative 5'-RACE with molecular barcodes. Using its own MiXCR run on the 5' RACE reads, TCRdb lists one record per CDR3 protein. Of about 400,000 distinct CDR3 sequences in the sample, 20% to 25% were seen once. The receptor was derived from a male donor with ankylosing spondylitis. Material: blood, either unsorted or a sorted T cell fraction (not recorded which). J is TRBJ2-2 and V is TRBV4-2; D not certain. The CDR3 region is CASSHSRRNTGELFF. CDR3 bases: TGTGCCAGCAGCCACTCGCGGCGTAACACCGGGGAGCTGTTTTTT.